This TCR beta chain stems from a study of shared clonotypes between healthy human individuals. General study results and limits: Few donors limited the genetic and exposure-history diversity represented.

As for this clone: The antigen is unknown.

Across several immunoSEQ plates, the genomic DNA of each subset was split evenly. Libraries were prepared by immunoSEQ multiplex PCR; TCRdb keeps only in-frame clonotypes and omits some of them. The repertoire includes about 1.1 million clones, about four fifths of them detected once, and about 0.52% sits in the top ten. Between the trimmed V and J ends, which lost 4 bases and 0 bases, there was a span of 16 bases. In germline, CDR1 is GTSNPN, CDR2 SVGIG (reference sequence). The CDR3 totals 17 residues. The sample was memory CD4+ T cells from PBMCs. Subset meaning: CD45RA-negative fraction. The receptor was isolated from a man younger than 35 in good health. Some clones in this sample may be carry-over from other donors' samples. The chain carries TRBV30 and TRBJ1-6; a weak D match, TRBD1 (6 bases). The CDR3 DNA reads TGTGCCTGGAATGCGCAGGGGACTCGCTCCTATAATTCACCCCTCCACTTT. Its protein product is CAWNAQGTRSYNSPLHF.